This TCR beta chain appears in the sequencing data of a study of Ad26.COV2.S vaccination and SARS-CoV-2 variants. The treatment denotes: 19 received Ad26.COV2.S at low or high dose, single or two shots; five or six received placebo; per-sample allocation not given. It was on day 63 after the first vaccine or placebo injection that samples were taken. Losses at the gene ends were 3 bases for V and 7 bases for J; bases not matched to a gene: 4. Germline V gene data show CDR1 as SGHNT and CDR2 as YENEEA. The CDR3 loop spans 14 amino acids. Measured with immunoSEQ multiplex PCR; TCRdb has only the in-frame clones, and not every one. The sample includes about 420,000 clones, around 87% of them seen just once.

The sequencing used peripheral blood, collected in a trial of Ad26.COV2.S vaccine versus placebo. The chain has TRBV11-3 and TRBJ2-2; 8 bases fit TRBD1. The TCR was taken from a person between 18 and 59 years old who received the Ad26.COV2.S COVID-19 vaccine or a placebo. The CDR3 reads CASSLRQGYGELFF. The CDR3 DNA follows: TGTGCCAGCAGCTTGCGACAGGGGTACGGGGAGCTGTTTTTT.